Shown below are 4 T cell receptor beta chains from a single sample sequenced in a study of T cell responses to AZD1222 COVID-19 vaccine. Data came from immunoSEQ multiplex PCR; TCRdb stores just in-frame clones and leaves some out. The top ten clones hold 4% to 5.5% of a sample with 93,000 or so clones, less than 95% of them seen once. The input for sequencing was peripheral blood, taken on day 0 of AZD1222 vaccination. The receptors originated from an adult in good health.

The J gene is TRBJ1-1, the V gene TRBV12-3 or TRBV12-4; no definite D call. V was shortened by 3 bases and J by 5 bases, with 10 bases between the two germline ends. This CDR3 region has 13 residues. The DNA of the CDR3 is TGTGCCAGCAGTTTGGGGTTGGGAACTGAAGCTTTCTTT. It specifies CASSLGLGTEAFF.

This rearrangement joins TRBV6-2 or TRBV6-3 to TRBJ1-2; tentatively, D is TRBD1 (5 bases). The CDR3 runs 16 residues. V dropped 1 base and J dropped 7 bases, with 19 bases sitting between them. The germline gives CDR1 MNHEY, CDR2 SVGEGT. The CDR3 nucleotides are TGTGCCAGCAGTTACTACAGTGTGGGGGGACGATTTGGCTACACCTTC. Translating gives CASSYYSVGGRFGYTF.

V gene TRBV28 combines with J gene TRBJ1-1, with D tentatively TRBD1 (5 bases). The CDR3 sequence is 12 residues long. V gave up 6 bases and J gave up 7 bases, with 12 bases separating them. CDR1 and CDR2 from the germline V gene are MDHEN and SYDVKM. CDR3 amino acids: CASRPWGGEAFF. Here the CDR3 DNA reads TGTGCCAGCAGACCCTGGGGCGGTGAAGCTTTCTTT. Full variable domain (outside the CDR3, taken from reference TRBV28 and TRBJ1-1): DVKVTQSSRYLVKRTGEKVFLECVQDMDHENMFWYRQDPGLGLRLIYFSYDVKMKEKGDIPEGYSVSREKKERFSLILESASTNQTSMYLCASRPWGGEAFFGQGTRLTVV.

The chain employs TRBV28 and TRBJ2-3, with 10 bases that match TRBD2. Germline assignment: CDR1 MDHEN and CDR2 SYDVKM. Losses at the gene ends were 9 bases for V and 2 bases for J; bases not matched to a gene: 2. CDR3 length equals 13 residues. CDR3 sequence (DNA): TGTGCCAGTGGACTAGCGGCCACAGATACGCAGTATTTT. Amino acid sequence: CASGLAATDTQYF.